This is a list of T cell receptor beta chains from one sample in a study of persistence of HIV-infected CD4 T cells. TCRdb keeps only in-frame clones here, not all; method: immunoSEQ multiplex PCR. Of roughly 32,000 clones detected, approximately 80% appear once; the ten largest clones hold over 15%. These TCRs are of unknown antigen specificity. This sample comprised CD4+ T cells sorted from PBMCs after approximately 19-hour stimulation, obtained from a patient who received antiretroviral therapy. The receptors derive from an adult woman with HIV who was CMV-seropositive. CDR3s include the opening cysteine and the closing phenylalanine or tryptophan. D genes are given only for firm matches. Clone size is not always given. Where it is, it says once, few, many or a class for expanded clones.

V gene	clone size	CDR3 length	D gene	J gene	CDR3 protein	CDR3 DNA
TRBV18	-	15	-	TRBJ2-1	CASSPGTRRGNEQFF	TGTGCCAGCTCACCCGGGACAAGGAGGGGCAATGAGCAGTTCTTC
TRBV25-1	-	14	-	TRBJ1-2	CASSEWDLSYGYTF	TGTGCCAGCAGTGAATGGGACCTTAGCTATGGCTACACCTTC
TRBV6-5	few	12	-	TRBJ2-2	CASSYGGGELFF	TGTGCCAGCAGTTACGGCGGCGGGGAGCTGTTTTTT
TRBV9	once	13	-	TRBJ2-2	CASSPRNTGELFF	TGTGCCAGCAGCCCCCGCAACACCGGGGAGCTGTTTTTT
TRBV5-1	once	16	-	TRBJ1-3	CASSFNTGTPGNTIYF	TGCGCCAGCAGCTTTAATACAGGGACCCCTGGAAACACCATATATTTT
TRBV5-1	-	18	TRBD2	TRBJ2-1	CASSLVASGGATYNEQFF	TGCGCCAGCAGCTTGGTGGCTAGCGGGGGGGCTACCTACAATGAGCAGTTCTTC
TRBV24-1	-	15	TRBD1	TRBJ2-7	CATSDWGTGTGEQYF	TGTGCCACCAGTGATTGGGGGACAGGGACGGGGGAGCAGTACTTC
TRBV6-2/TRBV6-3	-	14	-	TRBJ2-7	CASSPRGARYEQYF	TGTGCCAGCAGCCCCCGCGGGGCCCGCTACGAGCAGTACTTC
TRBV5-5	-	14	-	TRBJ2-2	CASSLWQGTGELFF	TGTGCCAGCAGCTTGTGGCAGGGAACCGGGGAGCTGTTTTTT
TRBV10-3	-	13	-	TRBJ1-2	CAISAGARRGYTF	TGTGCCATCAGTGCAGGCGCCAGAAGGGGCTACACCTTC
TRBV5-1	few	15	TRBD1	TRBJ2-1	CASSLQGVSYNEQFF	TGCGCCAGCAGCTTACAGGGGGTCTCCTACAATGAGCAGTTCTTC
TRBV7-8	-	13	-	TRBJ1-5	CASSPDSNQPQHF	TGTGCCAGCAGCCCGGACAGTAATCAGCCCCAGCATTTT
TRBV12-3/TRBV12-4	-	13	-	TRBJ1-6	CASKTGRNSPLHF	TGTGCCAGCAAAACAGGAAGAAATTCACCCCTCCACTTT
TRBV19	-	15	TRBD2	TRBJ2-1	CASNPRLAHYNEQFF	TGTGCCAGTAACCCTCGACTAGCGCACTACAATGAGCAGTTCTTC
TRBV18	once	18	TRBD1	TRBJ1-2	CASSPPFYYRTGVHGYTF	TGTGCCAGCTCACCACCGTTCTACTACCGGACAGGGGTCCATGGCTACACCTTC
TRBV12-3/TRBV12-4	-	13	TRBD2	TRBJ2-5	CASRSGARETQYF	TGTGCCAGCCGTAGCGGGGCGAGGGAGACCCAGTACTTC
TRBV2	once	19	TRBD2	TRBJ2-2	CASSKRLGLAGGYTGELFF	TGTGCCAGCAGTAAACGCCTCGGACTAGCGGGAGGGTACACCGGGGAGCTGTTTTTT
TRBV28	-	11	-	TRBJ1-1	CASSFESEAFF	TGTGCCAGCAGTTTCGAATCTGAAGCTTTCTTT
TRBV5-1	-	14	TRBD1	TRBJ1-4	CASRKARGDEKLFF	TGCGCCAGCAGAAAAGCCAGGGGGGATGAAAAACTGTTTTTT
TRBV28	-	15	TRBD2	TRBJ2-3	CASFYSGTSPDTQYF	TGTGCCAGCTTTTATTCCGGGACTAGCCCAGATACGCAGTATTTT
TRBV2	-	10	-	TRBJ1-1	CASSDYGAFF	TGTGCCAGCAGTGATTACGGAGCTTTCTTT
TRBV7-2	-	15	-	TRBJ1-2	CASSPGSVANYGYTF	TGTGCCAGCAGCCCTGGAAGCGTAGCTAACTATGGCTACACCTTC
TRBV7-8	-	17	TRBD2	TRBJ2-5	CASSSLRLAYNQETQYF	TGTGCCAGCAGCTCCCTCCGACTAGCATATAACCAAGAGACCCAGTACTTC
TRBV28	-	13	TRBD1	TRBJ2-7	CASGGSPHYEQYF	TGTGCCTCAGGGGGCAGTCCCCATTACGAGCAGTACTTC
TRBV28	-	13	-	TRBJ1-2	CASREPRNYGYTF	TGTGCCAGCAGGGAACCGAGGAACTATGGCTACACCTTC
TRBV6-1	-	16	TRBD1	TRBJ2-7	CASSARGGQGAYEQYF	TGTGCCAGCAGTGCCCGCGGGGGACAGGGGGCTTACGAGCAGTACTTC
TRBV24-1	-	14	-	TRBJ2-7	CATSDHRAPYEQYF	TGTGCCACCAGTGACCACAGGGCCCCCTACGAGCAGTACTTC
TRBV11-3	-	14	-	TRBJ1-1	CASSPHVGNTEAFF	TGTGCCAGCAGCCCCCATGTCGGAAACACTGAAGCTTTCTTT
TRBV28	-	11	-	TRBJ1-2	CAGAGNYGYTF	TGTGCGGGCGCGGGCAACTATGGCTACACCTTC
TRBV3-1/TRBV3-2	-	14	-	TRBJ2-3	CASQSGSSTDTQYF	TGTGCCAGTCAATCCGGGAGCAGCACAGATACGCAGTATTTT
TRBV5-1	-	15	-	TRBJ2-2	CASRKPGADTGELFF	TGCGCCAGCCGGAAACCAGGGGCAGACACCGGGGAGCTGTTTTTT
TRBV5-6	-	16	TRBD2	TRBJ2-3	CASSLRSGGFTDTQYF	TGTGCCAGCAGCTTGAGAAGCGGGGGATTCACAGATACGCAGTATTTT
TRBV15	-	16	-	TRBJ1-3	CATSRDYTGQGNTIYF	TGTGCCACCAGCAGAGACTATACAGGTCAAGGAAACACCATATATTTT